This entry concerns a single T cell receptor (beta chain). V lost 2 bases and J 0 bases, leaving 11 bases between the germline ends. CDR1 and CDR2 from the germline V gene are MNHEY and SVGAGI. The CDR3 length is 15 residues. The data were taken from a study of blood T cell repertoires in COVID-19. Study-level information: Sources were T cells, B-cell-depleted T cells, or PBMCs; the material itself was cDNA or gDNA.

Individuals drawn from 20 to 30 US areas were roughly 18 to 95 years old. Symptom resolution, clearance, or two negative PCRs marked donors in Cohort 3 as recovered. Authors' analysis steps: Reference gene primer amplification yielded estimated nucleated cell counts. TCRdb's copy holds only in-frame clones and misses some; the assay was immunoSEQ multiplex PCR. The DNA was the basis for D and trimming; V, J and clone size are from that table. The sample yields a few hundred thousand clones, 85% to 90% seen once. This chain connects TRBV6-5 to TRBJ2-7; the D gene is possibly TRBD1 (6 bases). The sample consisted of PBMCs or T cells enriched from blood (not recorded which). The TCR originated in a woman younger than 45 who had recovered from COVID-19. CDR3 nucleotide sequence: TGTGCCAGCAGTTACCAGACAGGTTCCTCCTACGAGCAGTACTTC. It encodes CASSYQTGSSYEQYF.